This entry concerns a single T cell receptor beta chain. Its antigen is not known. These data belong to a study of cytomegalovirus exposure and HLA in healthy donors. Overall study: A later analysis reported the 120 or so validation repertoires used the same platform as the 666 first-cohort repertoires.

Only in-frame clones appear in the TCRdb table, and some are missing; sequencing was by immunoSEQ multiplex PCR. The table has fewer than 120,000 clones, roughly 88% seen once. Findings and caveats of the study: Confirmation in vitro established that three CMV-associated chains were specific for CMV antigens. Listed as cytomegalovirus-associated were about 160 TCR beta chains.

What was sequenced was PBMCs. The clonotype originates from a young woman in good health and CMV-seropositive.

CDR3 DNA: TGTGCCAGCAGAATGACAGGGGCGAACACTGAAGCTTTCTTT. Its translation is CASRMTGANTEAFF. The V and J genes are TRBV2 and TRBJ1-1, with 8 bases that match TRBD1. The CDR3 extends over 14 amino acids. Germline trimming cut 6 bases from V and 1 base from J; bases unmatched to any gene: 4. Per germline, CDR1 SNHLY and CDR2 FYNNEI.